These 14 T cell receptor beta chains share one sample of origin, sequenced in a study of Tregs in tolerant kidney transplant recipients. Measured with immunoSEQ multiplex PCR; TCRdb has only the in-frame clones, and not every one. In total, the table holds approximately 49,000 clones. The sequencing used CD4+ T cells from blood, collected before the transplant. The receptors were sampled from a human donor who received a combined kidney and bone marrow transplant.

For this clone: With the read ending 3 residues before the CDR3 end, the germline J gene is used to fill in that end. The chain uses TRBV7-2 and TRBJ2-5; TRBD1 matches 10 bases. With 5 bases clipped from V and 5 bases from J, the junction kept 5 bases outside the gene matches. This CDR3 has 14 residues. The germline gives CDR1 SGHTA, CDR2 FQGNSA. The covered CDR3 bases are TGTGCCAGCAGCGCAGACAGGGGGCGGGAGACC. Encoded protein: CASSADRGRET. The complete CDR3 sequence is CASSADRGRETQYF.

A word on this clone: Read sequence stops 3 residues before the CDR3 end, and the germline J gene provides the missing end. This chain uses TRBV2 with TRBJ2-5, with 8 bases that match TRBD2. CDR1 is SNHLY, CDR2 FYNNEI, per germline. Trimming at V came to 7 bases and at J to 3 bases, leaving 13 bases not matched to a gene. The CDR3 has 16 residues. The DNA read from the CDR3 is TGTGCCAGCAATGGGGCCACGGGAGGGGTGGAAGAGACC. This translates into CASNGATGGVEET. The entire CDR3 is CASNGATGGVEETQYF.

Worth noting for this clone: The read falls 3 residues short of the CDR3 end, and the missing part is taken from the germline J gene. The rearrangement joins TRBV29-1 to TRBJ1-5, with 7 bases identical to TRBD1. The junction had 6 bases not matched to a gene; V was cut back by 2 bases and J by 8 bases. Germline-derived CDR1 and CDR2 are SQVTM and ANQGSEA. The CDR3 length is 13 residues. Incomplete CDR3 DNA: TGCAGCGTTGAAATAGGGGGCGCGGAGCCC. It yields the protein CSVEIGGAEP. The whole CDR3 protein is CSVEIGGAEPQHF.

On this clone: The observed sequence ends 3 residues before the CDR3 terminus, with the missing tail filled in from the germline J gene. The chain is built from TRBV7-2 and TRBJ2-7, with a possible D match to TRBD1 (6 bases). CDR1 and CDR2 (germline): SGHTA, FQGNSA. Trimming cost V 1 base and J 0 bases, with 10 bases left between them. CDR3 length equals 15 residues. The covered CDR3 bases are TGTGCCAGCAGCTTAGGGGGGACAAGCTCCTACGAG. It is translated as CASSLGGTSSYE. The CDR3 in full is CASSLGGTSSYEQYF.

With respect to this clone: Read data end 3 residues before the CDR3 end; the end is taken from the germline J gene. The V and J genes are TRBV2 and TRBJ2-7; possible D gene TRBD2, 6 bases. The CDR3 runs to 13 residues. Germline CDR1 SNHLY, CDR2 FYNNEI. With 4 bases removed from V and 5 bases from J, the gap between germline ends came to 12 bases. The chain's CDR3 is CASSVEGTHEQYF. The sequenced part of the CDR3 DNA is TGTGCCAGCAGTGTGGAGGGTACGCACGAG.

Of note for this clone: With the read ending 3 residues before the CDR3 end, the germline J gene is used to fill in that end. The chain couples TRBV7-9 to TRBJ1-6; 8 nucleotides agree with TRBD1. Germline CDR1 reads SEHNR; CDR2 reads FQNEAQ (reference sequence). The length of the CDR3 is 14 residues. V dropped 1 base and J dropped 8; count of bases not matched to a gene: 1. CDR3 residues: CASSLVQGDSPLHF. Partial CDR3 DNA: TGTGCCAGCAGCTTAGTACAGGGGGATTCACCC.

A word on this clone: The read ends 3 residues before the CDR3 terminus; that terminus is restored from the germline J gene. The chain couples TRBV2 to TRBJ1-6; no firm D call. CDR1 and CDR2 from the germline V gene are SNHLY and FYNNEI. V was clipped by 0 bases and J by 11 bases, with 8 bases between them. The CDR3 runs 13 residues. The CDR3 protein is CASSEAERAPLHF. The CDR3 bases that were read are TGTGCCAGCAGTGAAGCAGAAAGGGCACCC. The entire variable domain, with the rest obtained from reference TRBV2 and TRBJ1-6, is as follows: EPEVTQTPSHQVTQMGQEVILRCVPISNHLYFYWYRQILGQKVEFLVSFYNNEISEKSEIFDDQFSVERPDGSNFTLKIRSTKLEDSAMYFCASSEAERAPLHFGNGTRLTVT.

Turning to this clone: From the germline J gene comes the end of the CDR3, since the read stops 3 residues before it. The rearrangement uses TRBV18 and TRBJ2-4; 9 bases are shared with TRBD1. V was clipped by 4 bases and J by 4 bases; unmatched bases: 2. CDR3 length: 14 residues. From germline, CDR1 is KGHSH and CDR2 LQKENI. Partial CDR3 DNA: TGTGCCAGCTCACTAGGGACAGGGAAAAACATT. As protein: CASSLGTGKNI. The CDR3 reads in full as CASSLGTGKNIQYF.

CDR3 in amino acids: CASSLTAGGPNEQYF. CDR3 DNA (partial): TGTGCCAGCAGCTTAACAGCGGGAGGGCCCAACGAG. The V gene is TRBV7-2, the J gene TRBJ2-7, with TRBD2 identical over 10 bases. The read stops 3 residues short of the end of the CDR3; the missing end is completed from the germline J gene. Germline-derived CDR1 and CDR2 are SGHTA and FQGNSA. CDR3 length equals 15 residues. V gave up 2 bases and J gave up 5 bases; unmatched junction bases: 6.

CDR3 bases read: TGTGCCAGCAGCCGGACTAGCGGGGCCAAAAACATT. Encoded protein: CASSRTSGAKNI. The full CDR3 reads CASSRTSGAKNIQYF. The rearrangement links TRBV13 to TRBJ2-4; 11 bases align to TRBD2. The sequence runs out 3 residues before the end of the CDR3; the remainder is reconstructed from the germline J gene. V trimming: 5 bases; J trimming: 1 base; junction bases outside the gene matches: 1. Germline CDR1 reads PRHDT; CDR2 reads FYEKMQ (reference sequence). CDR3 size: 15 residues.

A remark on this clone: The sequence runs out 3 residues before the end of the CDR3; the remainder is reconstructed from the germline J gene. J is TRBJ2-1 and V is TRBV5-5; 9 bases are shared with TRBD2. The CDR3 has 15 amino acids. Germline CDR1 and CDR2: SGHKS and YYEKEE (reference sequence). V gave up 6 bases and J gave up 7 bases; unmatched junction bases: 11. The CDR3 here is CASNREAGGPNEQFF. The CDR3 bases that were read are TGTGCCAGCAACCGGGAGGCGGGAGGGCCTAATGAG.

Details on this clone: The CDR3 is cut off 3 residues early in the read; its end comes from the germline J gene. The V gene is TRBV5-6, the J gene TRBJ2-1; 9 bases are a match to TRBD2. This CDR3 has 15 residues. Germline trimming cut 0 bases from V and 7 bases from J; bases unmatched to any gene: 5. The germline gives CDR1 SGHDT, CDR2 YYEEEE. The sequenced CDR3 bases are TGTGCCAGCAGCTTGGGGCTAGCGGGAAGGAATGAG. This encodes CASSLGLAGRNE. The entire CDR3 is CASSLGLAGRNEQFF.

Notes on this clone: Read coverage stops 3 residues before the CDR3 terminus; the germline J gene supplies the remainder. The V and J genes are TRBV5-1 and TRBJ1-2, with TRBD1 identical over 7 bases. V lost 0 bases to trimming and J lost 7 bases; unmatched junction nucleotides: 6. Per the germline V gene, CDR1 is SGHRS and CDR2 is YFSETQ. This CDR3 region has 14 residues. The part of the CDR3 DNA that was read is TGCGCCAGCAGCTTGGACAGGGGAATAACTGGC. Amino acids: CASSLDRGITG. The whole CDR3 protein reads CASSLDRGITGYTF.

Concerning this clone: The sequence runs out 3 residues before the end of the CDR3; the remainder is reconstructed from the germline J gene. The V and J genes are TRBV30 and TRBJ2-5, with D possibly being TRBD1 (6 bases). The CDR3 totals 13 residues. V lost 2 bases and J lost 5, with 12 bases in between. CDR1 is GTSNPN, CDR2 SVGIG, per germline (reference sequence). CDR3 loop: CAWSQQGEETQYF. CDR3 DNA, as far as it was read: TGTGCCTGGAGTCAACAGGGTGAGGAGACC.